The source of this TCR beta chain is a study of neoadjuvant anti-PD-1 for oral cavity cancer. These newly diagnosed stage II-IVA oral cavity squamous cell carcinoma patients had no prior systemic or radiation treatment. Most PBMC samples had approximately 480 ng input DNA in six replicates. Profiled with immunoSEQ multiplex PCR; TCRdb holds only in-frame clones, not every one. The sample includes tens of thousands of clones, about four fifths of them seen just once. CDR1 is SGHTA, CDR2 FQGNSA, per germline. Trimming stripped 5 bases from V and 7 bases from J, with 21 bases between. The CDR3 contains 16 residues. As regards this clone: Its antigen is still unknown.

Regarding the study as a whole: Higher pretreatment blood Treg/Th17 ratios correlated with higher pretreatment blood and lower post-treatment tumor TCRbeta clonality. Only a few patients per response group were TCR-analyzed; validation needed.

The source was PBMCs, collected before nivolumab (anti-PD-1) treatment. This rearrangement joins TRBV7-2 to TRBJ1-5; perhaps TRBD1 as D (6 bases). The TCR was taken from a person aged 35-79 years with oral cavity squamous cell carcinoma. The CDR3 protein is CASSPGPRGQWQPQHF. The CDR3, as DNA: TGTGCCAGCAGCCCAGGACCACGGGGGCAGTGGCAGCCCCAGCATTTT.